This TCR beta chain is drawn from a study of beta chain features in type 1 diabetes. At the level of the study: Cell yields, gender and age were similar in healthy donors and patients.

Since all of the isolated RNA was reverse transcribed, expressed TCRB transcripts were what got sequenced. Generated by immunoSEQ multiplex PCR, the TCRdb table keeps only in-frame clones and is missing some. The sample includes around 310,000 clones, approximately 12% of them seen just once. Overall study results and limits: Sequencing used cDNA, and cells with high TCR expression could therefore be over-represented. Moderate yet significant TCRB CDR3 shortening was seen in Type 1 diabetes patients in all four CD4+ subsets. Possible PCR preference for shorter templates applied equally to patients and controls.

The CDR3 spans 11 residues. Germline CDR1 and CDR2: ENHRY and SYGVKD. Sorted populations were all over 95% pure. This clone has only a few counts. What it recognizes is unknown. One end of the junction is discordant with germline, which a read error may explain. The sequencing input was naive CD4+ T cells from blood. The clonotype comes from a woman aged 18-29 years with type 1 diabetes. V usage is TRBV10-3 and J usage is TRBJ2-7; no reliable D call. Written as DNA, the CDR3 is TGTGCCAGCAGTGACCCTTACGAGCAGTACTTC. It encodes CASSDPYEQYF.